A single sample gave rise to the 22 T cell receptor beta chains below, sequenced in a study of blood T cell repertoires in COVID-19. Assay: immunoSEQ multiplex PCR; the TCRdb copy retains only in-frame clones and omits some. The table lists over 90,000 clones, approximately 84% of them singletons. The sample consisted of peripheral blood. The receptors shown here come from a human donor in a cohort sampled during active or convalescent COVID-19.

CDR3 protein: CASSRVSGTGVYEQYF. CDR3 sequence (DNA): TGTGCCAGCAGCCGAGTATCCGGGACGGGGGTCTACGAGCAGTACTTC. The chain uses TRBV27 and TRBJ2-7, with D tentatively TRBD2 (6 bases). The CDR3 covers 16 residues. Germline V gene lookup returns CDR1 MNHEY and CDR2 SMNVEV (reference sequence). V was pared by 6 bases and J by 3 bases, with 21 bases between.

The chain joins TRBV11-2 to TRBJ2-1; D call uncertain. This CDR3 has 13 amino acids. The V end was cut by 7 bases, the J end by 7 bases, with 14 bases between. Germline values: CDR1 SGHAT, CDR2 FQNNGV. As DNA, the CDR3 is TGTGCCAGCACCATGGGTAGCCTGAATGAGCAGTTCTTC. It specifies CASTMGSLNEQFF.

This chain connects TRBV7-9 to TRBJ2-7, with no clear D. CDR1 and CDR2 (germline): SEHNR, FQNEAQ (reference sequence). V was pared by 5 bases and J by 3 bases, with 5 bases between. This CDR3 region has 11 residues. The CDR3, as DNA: TGTGCCAGCAGCAGCCGCTACGAGCAGTACTTC. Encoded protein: CASSSRYEQYF.

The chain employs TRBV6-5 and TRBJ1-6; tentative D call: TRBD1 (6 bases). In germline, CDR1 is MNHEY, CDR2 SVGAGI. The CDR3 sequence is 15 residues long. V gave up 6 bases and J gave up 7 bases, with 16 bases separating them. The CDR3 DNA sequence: TGTGCCAGCAGCAGTCGGAGCCAGGGGAATTCACCCCTCCACTTT. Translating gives CASSSRSQGNSPLHF.

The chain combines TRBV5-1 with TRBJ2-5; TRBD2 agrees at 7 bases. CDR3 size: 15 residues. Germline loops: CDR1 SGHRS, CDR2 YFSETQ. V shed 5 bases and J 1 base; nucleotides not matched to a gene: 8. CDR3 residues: CASRERGDPQETQYF. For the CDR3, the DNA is TGCGCCAGCAGGGAGCGGGGAGACCCCCAAGAGACCCAGTACTTC.

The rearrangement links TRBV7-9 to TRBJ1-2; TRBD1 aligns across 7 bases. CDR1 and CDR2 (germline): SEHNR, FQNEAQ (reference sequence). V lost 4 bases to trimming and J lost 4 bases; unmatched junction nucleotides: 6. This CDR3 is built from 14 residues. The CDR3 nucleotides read TGTGCCAGCAGCTCCGACAGGGTATCCTATGGCTACACCTTC. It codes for CASSSDRVSYGYTF.

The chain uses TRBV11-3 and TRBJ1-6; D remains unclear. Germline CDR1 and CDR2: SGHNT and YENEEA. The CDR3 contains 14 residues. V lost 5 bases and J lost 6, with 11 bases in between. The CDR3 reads CASSQARSNSPLHF. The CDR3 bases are TGTGCCAGCAGCCAAGCACGGAGTAATTCACCCCTCCACTTT.

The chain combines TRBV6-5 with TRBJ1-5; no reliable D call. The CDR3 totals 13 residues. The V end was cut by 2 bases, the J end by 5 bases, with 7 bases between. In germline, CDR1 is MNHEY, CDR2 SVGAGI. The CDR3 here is CASSYRLDQPQHF. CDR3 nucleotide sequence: TGTGCCAGCAGTTACCGTCTCGATCAGCCCCAGCATTTT.

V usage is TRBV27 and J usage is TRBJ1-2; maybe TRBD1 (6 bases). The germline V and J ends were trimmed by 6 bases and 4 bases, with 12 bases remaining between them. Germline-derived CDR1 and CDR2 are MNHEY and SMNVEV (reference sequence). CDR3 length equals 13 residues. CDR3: CASRTQGFYGYTF. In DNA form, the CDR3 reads TGTGCCAGCAGAACCCAGGGGTTCTATGGCTACACCTTC.

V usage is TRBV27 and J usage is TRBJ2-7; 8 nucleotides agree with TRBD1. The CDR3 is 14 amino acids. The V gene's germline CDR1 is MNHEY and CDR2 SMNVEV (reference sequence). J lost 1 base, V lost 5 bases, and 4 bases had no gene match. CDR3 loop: CASSGDRGSYEQYF. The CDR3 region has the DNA TGTGCCAGCAGTGGTGACAGGGGATCCTACGAGCAGTACTTC.

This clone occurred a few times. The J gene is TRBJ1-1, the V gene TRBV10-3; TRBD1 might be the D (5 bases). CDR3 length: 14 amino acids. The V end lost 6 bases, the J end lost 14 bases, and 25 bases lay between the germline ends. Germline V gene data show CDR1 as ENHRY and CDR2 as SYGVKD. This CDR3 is CAISSVESKGRGFF. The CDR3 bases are TGTGCCATCAGCTCGGTTGAGAGCAAAGGCCGGGGGTTCTTT.

CDR3 coding DNA: TGTGCCAGCAGCCTAAAAACGGGACATTACTACGAGCAGTACTTC. Encoded protein: CASSLKTGHYYEQYF. This sequence joins TRBV11-2 and TRBJ2-7; possible D gene TRBD1, 6 bases. CDR1 and CDR2 from the germline V gene are SGHAT and FQNNGV. CDR3 length: 15 residues. Trimming stripped 5 bases from V and 3 bases from J, with 17 bases between.

As DNA, the CDR3 is TGTGCCAGTAGGAGCCTAGGACAGCGAGACACCATATATTTT. Protein: CASRSLGQRDTIYF. The chain carries TRBV19 and TRBJ1-3, with D possibly being TRBD1 (6 bases). This CDR3 contains 14 residues. Germline V gene sequence: CDR1 LNHDA, CDR2 SQIVND (reference sequence). The V gene lost 6 bases and the J gene lost 8 bases, with 17 bases spanning the gap.

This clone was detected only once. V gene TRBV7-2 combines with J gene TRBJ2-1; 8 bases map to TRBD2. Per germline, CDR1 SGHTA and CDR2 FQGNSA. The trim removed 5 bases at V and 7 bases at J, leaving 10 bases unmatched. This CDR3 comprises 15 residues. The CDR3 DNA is TGTGCCAGCAGCGCGTCCCCGGGGGGGCCTAATGAGCAGTTCTTC. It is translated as CASSASPGGPNEQFF.

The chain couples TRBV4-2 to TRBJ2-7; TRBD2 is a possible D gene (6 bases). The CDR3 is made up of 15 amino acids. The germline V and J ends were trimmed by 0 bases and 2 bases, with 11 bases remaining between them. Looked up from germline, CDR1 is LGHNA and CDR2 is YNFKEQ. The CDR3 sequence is CASSQDGGWAYEQYF. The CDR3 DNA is TGTGCCAGCAGCCAAGACGGGGGATGGGCCTACGAGCAGTACTTC.

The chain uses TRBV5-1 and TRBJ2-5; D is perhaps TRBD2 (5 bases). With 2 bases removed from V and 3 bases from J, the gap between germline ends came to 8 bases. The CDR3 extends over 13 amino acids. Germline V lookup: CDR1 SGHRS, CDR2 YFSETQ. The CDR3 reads CASSLAAEETQYF. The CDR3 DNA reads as TGCGCCAGCAGCTTAGCGGCCGAAGAGACCCAGTACTTC.

The CDR3 reads CATSRDLRDTEAFF. As DNA, the CDR3 is TGTGCCACCAGCAGAGATCTTCGGGACACTGAAGCTTTCTTT. V usage is TRBV15 and J usage is TRBJ1-1; D remains ambiguous. The CDR3 is 14 residues long. Trimming shortened V by 0 bases and J by 3 bases, and 8 bases separated the two germline ends. Germline-derived CDR1 and CDR2 are LNHNV and YYDKDF (reference sequence).

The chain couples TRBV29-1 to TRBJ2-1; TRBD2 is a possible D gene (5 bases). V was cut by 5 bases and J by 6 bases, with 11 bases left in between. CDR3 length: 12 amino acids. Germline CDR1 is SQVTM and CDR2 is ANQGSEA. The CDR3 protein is CSVSRVLNEQFF. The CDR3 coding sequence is TGCAGCGTTTCGAGGGTCCTCAATGAGCAGTTCTTC.

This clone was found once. As DNA, the CDR3 is TGTGCCAGCAGCCAGCGGGACCACTCCTACGAGCAGTACTTC. This gives the protein CASSQRDHSYEQYF. This chain joins TRBV13 and TRBJ2-7; TRBD2 matches 7 bases. V lost 5 bases and J lost 0; bases outside the gene matches: 4. This CDR3 contains 14 residues. The germline gives CDR1 PRHDT, CDR2 FYEKMQ (reference sequence).

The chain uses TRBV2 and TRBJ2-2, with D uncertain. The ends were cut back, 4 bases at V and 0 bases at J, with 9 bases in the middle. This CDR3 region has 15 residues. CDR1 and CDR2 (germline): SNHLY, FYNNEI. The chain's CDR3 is CASSVRPPNTGELFF. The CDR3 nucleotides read TGTGCCAGCAGTGTCCGTCCCCCGAACACCGGGGAGCTGTTTTTT.

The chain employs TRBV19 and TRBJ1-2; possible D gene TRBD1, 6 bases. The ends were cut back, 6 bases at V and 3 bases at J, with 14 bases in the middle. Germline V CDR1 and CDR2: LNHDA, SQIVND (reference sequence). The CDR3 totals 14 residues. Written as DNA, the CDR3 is TGTGCCAGTAGGACGAACCAGGGGTACTATGGCTACACCTTC. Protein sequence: CASRTNQGYYGYTF.

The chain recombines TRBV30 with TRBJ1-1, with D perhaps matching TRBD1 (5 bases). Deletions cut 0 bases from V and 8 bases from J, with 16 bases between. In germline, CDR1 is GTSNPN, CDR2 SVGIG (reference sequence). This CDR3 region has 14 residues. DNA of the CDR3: TGTGCCTGGAGTGTGGGACGGGAGGCTGCCGAAGCTTTCTTT. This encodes CAWSVGREAAEAFF.